This T cell receptor (beta chain) was recorded in a study of long-term antiretroviral therapy in people with HIV. The V and J ends lost 6 bases and 4 bases respectively, with 18 bases between them. This CDR3 region has 15 residues. CDR1 and CDR2 from the germline V gene are SEHNR and FQNEAQ (reference sequence). Researchers ran immunoSEQ v3.0 at survey level. Assay used: immunoSEQ multiplex PCR; TCRdb lists only in-frame clones, some missing. Altogether 15,000 to 20,000 clones are present, about 81% being singletons, with the ten largest covering about 8.2%. United States facilities provided treatment to all participants with HIV.

This receptor was identified in a man in his late teens or twenties with HIV. The source material was unsorted PBMCs, sampled 0.3 years after starting antiretroviral therapy. The V and J genes are TRBV7-9 and TRBJ1-2, with D possibly TRBD1 on 6 matching bases. The CDR3 DNA reads as TGTGCCAGCAGACTTGGGCCTACAGGGTTCTATGGCTACACCTTC. This sequence encodes CASRLGPTGFYGYTF.